The sequence of this T cell receptor beta chain was determined in a study of post-analysis software for immune sequencing data. With regard to this clonotype: Its antigen remains unknown.

V lost 5 bases to trimming and J lost 5 bases; unmatched junction nucleotides: 13. Germline V gene data show CDR1 as SGHTA and CDR2 as FQGNSA. The CDR3 covers 16 residues. Whole-study results and caveats: Normalized Chao1 diversity in multiple sclerosis patients fell significantly below that of controls. Compared with controls, patients had more of five TRBV segments, including TRBV5-6, TRBV5-1 and TRBV20-1.

Libraries were made from TCR beta cDNA, and they carried unique molecular identifiers. Input amounts of 1 to 10 million T cells were used. These gave roughly 500,000 cDNA molecules, so each molecule approximated one T cell. A single record per CDR3 protein comes from TCRdb applying MiXCR to the PCR reads. The sample carries roughly 400,000 distinct CDR3 sequences, about 40% recorded once. The material sequenced was blood. V is TRBV7-2 and J is TRBJ2-7, with 9 bases aligning to TRBD1. The receptor comes from a girl between 2 and 10 years old with multiple sclerosis. CDR3 sequence reads: CASSAPHGTGRNEQYF. For the CDR3, the DNA is TGTGCCAGCAGCGCCCCTCACGGGACAGGGAGGAACGAGCAGTACTTC.